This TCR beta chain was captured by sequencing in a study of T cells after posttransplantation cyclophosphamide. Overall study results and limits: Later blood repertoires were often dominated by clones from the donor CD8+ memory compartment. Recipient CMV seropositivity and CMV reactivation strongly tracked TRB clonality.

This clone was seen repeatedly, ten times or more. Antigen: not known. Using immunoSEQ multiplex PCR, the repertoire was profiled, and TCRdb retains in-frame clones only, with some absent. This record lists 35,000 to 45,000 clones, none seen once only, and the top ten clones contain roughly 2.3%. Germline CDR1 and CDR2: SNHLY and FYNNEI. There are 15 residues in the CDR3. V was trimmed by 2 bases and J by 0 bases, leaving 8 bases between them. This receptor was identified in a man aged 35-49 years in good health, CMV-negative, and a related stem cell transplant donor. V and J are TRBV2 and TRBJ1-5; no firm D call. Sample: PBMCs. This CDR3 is CASSEFGYSNQPQHF. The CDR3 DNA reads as TGTGCCAGCAGTGAATTCGGGTATAGCAATCAGCCCCAGCATTTT.